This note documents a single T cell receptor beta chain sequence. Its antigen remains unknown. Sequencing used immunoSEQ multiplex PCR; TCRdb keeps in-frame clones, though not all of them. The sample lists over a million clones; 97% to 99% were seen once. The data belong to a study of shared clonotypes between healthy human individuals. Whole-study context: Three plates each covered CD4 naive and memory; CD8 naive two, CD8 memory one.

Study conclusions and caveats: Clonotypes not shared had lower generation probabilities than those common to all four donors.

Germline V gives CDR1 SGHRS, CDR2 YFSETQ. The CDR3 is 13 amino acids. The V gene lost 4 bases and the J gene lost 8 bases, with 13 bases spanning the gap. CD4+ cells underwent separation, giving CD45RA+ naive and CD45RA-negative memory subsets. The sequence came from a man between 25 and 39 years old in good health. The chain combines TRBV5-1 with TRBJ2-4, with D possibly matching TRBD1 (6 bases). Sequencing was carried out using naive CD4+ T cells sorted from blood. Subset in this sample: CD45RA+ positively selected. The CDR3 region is CASSREGVDIQYF. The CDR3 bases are TGCGCCAGCAGCCGCGAGGGGGTGGACATTCAGTACTTC.